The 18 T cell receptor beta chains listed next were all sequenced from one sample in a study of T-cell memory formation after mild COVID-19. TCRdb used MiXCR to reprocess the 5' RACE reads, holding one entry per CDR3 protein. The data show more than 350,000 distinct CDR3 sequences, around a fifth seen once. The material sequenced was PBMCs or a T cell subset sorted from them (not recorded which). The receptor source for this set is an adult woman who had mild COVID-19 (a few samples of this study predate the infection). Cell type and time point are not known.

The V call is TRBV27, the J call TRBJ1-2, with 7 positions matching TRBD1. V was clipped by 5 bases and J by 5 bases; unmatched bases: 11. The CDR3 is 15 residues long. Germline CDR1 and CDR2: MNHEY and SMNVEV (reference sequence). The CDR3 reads CASSDTGTAPYGYTF. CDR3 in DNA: TGTGCCAGCAGTGACACCGGGACAGCCCCATATGGCTACACCTTC.

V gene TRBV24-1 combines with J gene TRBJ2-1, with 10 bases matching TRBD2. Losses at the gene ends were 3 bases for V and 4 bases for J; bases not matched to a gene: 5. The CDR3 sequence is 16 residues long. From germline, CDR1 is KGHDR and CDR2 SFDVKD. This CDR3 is CATSDTGTSVYNEQFF. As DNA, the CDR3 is TGTGCCACCAGTGATACCGGGACTAGCGTGTACAATGAGCAGTTCTTC.

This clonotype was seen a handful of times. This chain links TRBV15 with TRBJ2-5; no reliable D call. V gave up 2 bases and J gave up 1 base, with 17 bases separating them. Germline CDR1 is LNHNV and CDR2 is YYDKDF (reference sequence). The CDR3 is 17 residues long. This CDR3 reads CATSRLGNPRGQETQYF. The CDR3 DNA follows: TGTGCCACCAGCAGACTAGGCAATCCTCGAGGCCAAGAGACCCAGTACTTC.

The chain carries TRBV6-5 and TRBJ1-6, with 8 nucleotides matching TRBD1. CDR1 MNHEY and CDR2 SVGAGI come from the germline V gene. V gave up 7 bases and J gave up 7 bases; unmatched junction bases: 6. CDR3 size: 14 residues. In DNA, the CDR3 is TGTGCCAGCACGACCGACAGGGGAAATTCACCCCTCCACTTT. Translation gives CASTTDRGNSPLHF.

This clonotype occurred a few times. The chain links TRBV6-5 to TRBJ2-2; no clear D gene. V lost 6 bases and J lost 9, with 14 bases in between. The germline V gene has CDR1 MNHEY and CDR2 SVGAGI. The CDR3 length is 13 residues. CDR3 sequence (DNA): TGTGCCAGCAGCTTCAGAGAAAACCGGGAGCTGTTTTTT. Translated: CASSFRENRELFF.

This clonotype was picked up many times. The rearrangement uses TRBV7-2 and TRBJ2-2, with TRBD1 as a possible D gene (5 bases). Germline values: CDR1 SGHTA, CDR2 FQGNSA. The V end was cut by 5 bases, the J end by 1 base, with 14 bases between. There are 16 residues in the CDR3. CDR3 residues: CASSDPGRVNTGELFF. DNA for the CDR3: TGTGCCAGCAGCGACCCAGGCAGGGTGAACACCGGGGAGCTGTTTTTT.

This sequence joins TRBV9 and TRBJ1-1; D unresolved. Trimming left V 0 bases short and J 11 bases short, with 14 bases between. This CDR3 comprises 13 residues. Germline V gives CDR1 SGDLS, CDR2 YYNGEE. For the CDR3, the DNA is TGTGCCAGCAGCGTAGTGACGAATCTAGAGGCTTTCTTT. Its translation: CASSVVTNLEAFF.

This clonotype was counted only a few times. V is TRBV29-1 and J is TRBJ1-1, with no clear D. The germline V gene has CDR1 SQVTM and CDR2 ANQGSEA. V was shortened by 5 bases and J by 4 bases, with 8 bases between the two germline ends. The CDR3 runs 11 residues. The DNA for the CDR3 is TGCAGCGTTCTGGGTGGCACTGAAGCTTTCTTT. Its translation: CSVLGGTEAFF.

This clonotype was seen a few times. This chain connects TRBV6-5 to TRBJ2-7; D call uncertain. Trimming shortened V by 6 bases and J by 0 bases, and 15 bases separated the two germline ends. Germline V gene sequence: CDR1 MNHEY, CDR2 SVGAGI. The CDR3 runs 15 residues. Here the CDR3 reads CASSPLSSSSYEQYF. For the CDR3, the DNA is TGTGCCAGCAGCCCCTTGTCCTCAAGCTCCTACGAGCAGTACTTC.

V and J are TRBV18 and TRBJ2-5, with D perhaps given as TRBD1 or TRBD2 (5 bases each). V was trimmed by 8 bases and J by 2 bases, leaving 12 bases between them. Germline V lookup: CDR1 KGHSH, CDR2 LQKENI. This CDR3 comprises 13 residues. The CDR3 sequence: CASLEGRQETQYF. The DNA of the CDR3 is TGTGCCAGCCTCGAGGGGCGTCAAGAGACCCAGTACTTC.

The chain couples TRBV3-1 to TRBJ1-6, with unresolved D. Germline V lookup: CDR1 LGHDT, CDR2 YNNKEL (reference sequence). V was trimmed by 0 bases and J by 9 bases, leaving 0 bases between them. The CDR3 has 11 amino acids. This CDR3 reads CASSQDSPLHF. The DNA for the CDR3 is TGTGCCAGCAGCCAAGATTCACCCCTCCACTTT.

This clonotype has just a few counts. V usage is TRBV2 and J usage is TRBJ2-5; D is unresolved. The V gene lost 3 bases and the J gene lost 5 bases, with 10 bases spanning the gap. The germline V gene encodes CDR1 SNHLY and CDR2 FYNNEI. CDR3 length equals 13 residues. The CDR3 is CASSDLGYETQYF. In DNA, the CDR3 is TGTGCCAGCAGTGACTTGGGTTACGAGACCCAGTACTTC.

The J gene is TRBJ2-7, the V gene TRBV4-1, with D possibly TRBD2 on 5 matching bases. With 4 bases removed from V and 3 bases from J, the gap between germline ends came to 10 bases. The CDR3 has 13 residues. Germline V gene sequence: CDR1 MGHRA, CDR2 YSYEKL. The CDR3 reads CASSPSRGYEQYF. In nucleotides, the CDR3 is TGCGCCAGCAGCCCCAGTCGGGGCTACGAGCAGTACTTC.

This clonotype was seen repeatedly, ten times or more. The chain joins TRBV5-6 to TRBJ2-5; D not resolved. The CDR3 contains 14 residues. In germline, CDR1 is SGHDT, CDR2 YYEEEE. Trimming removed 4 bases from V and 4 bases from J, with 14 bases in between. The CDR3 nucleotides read TGTGCCAGCAGCATGGACCTGCCGGGAGAGACCCAGTACTTC. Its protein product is CASSMDLPGETQYF.

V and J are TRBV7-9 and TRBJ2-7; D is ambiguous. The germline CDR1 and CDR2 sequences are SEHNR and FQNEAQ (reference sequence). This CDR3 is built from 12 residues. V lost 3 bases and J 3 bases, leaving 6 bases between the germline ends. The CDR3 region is CASSFLYYEQYF. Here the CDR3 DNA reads TGTGCCAGCAGCTTTCTCTACTACGAGCAGTACTTC. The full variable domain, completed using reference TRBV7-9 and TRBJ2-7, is DTGVSQNPRHKITKRGQNVTFRCDPISEHNRLYWYRQTLGQGPEFLTYFQNEAQLEKSRLLSDRFSAERPKGSFSTLEIQRTEQGDSAMYLCASSFLYYEQYFGPGTRLTVT.

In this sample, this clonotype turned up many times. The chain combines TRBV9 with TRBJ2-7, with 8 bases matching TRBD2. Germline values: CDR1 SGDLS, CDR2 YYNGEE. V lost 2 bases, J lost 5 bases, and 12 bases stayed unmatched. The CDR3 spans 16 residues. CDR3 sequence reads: CASSVGGGNRINEQYF. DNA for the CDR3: TGTGCCAGCAGCGTCGGGGGGGGGAACCGTATCAACGAGCAGTACTTC.

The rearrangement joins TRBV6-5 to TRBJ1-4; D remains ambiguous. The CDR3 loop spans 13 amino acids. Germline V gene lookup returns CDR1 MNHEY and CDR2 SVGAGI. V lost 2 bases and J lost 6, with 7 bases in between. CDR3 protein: CASSYIGDEKLFF. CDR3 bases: TGTGCCAGCAGTTACATCGGAGATGAAAAACTGTTTTTT.

DNA for the CDR3: TGTGCCAGCAGGCCTCATTGGACAGGGTCAGCCAAAAACATTCAGTACTTC. Translation gives CASRPHWTGSAKNIQYF. The chain combines TRBV6-2 or TRBV6-3 with TRBJ2-4; 8 bases align to TRBD1. CDR3 length: 17 residues. V lost 6 bases, J lost 0 bases, and 10 bases stayed unmatched. CDR1 is MNHEY and CDR2 is SVGEGT in the germline V gene.